Below are 16 T cell receptor beta chains sequenced from a single sample in a study of blood T cells in healthy people across ages. Primers used in a second PCR of about 6 to 12 cycles were a sample-barcoded 5' primer and a J-beta primer mix. Via MiXCR, TCRdb re-called the 5' RACE reads, giving one row per CDR3 protein. The sample contains under 1,000,000 distinct CDR3 sequences, around 36% of which appear only once. The sample taken for sequencing was blood. These receptors were obtained from a man aged 18 to 29 in good health.

The chain joins TRBV4-1 to TRBJ2-3; 8 nucleotides agree with TRBD1. V lost 1 base, J lost 5 bases, and 8 bases stayed unmatched. CDR1 and CDR2 from the germline V gene are MGHRA and YSYEKL. CDR3 length: 16 residues. The CDR3 protein is CASSQGWTGMQDTQYF. The CDR3 DNA follows: TGCGCCAGCAGCCAAGGTTGGACAGGGATGCAAGATACGCAGTATTTT.

The gene calls are TRBV12-3 or TRBV12-4 and TRBJ1-1; D gene uncertain. This CDR3 is 15 amino acids long. The V end was cut by 7 bases, the J end by 5 bases, with 20 bases between. The CDR3 nucleotides are TGTGCCAGCACCCTTGAGGAGGGCTATGGTACTGAAGCTTTCTTT. Residues: CASTLEEGYGTEAFF.

This clonotype was counted a few times. The chain recombines TRBV7-2 with TRBJ1-5; weak D call: TRBD1 (6 bases). V dropped 1 base and J dropped 0 bases, with 10 bases sitting between them. Germline V gives CDR1 SGHTA, CDR2 FQGNSA. The CDR3 loop spans 16 amino acids. The CDR3 coding sequence is TGTGCCAGCAGCTTAGTCGGGACACCTAGCAATCAGCCCCAGCATTTT. This codes for CASSLVGTPSNQPQHF.

The rearrangement joins TRBV5-1 to TRBJ1-4; D unresolved. The germline CDR1 and CDR2 sequences are SGHRS and YFSETQ. This CDR3 has 12 residues. The V end was cut by 4 bases, the J end by 8 bases, with 9 bases between. In nucleotides, the CDR3 is TGCGCCAGCAGCCCCGGTATGGAAAAACTGTTTTTT. It encodes CASSPGMEKLFF.

At least ten counts were recorded for this clonotype. The chain links TRBV7-2 to TRBJ1-2; D might be TRBD1 (6 bases). There are 15 residues in the CDR3. Germline assignment: CDR1 SGHTA and CDR2 FQGNSA. V lost 1 base and J lost 4, with 13 bases in between. Here the CDR3 reads CASSLGGPTIYGYTF. CDR3 coding DNA: TGTGCCAGCAGCTTAGGGGGGCCGACTATCTATGGCTACACCTTC.

This clonotype was counted a few times. The chain is built from TRBV6-2 or TRBV6-3 and TRBJ1-5, with TRBD1 matching over 10 bases. The CDR3 length is 19 residues. Per germline, CDR1 MNHEY and CDR2 SVGEGT. Trimming removed 2 bases from V and 0 bases from J; junction bases left unmatched: 10. The CDR3 bases are TGTGCCAGCAGTTACCATCGGGACAGGGGCCAATATAGCAATCAGCCCCAGCATTTT. Translation: CASSYHRDRGQYSNQPQHF.

This clonotype was seen a handful of times. This sequence joins TRBV12-3 or TRBV12-4 and TRBJ2-3; 10 bases align to TRBD2. There are 16 residues in the CDR3. The ends lost 5 bases at V and 5 bases at J; junction bases unmatched: 10. CDR3 in amino acids: CASSPRLAGVRDTQYF. Here the CDR3 DNA reads TGTGCCAGCAGTCCCCGGCTAGCGGGGGTAAGAGATACGCAGTATTTT.

This clonotype is termed medium-sized. The rearrangement uses TRBV10-3 and TRBJ2-6; D not certain. The CDR3 runs 14 residues. Germline CDR1 and CDR2: ENHRY and SYGVKD. Trimming cost V 4 bases and J 4 bases, with 8 bases left between them. The CDR3 region has the DNA TGTGCCATCAGTGCCGGGTCCGGGGCCAACGTCCTGACTTTC. Its translation is CAISAGSGANVLTF.

This chain connects TRBV20-1 to TRBJ1-1; unclear D gene. This CDR3 region has 12 residues. Germline assignment: CDR1 DFQATT and CDR2 SNEGSKA (reference sequence). Trimming took 0 bases from V and 3 from J, leaving 5 bases between them. The CDR3: CSAREGYTEAFF. CDR3 DNA sequence: TGCAGTGCTAGAGAAGGTTACACTGAAGCTTTCTTT.

This clonotype has a count of ten or more. At one end, the junction sequence differs from germline, possibly due to a read error. The chain is built from TRBV5-1 and TRBJ2-1, with 11 bases lining up with TRBD2. The CDR3 is made up of 15 amino acids. The germline V gene has CDR1 SGHRS and CDR2 YFSETQ. CDR3 bases: TGTGCCAGCAGTTTAGGGACTAGCGGAGGCGATGAGCAGTTCTTC. Translated: CASSLGTSGGDEQFF.

This clonotype was counted many times. This rearrangement joins TRBV27 to TRBJ1-2; D is perhaps TRBD1 (6 bases). V lost 6 bases, J lost 4 bases, and 15 bases lay in between. The CDR3 has 14 amino acids. Germline V gene sequence: CDR1 MNHEY, CDR2 SMNVEV (reference sequence). DNA for the CDR3: TGTGCCAGCAGCAAGAACAGGGACCGCTATGGCTACACCTTC. Protein sequence: CASSKNRDRYGYTF.

The table lists this clonotype with many counts. This rearrangement joins TRBV20-1 to TRBJ1-5; D ambiguous. The CDR3 covers 13 residues. V was trimmed by 1 base and J by 3 bases, leaving 7 bases between them. Germline V gives CDR1 DFQATT, CDR2 SNEGSKA (reference sequence). The CDR3 coding sequence is TGCAGTGCTAGAGTTGACACCAATCAGCCCCAGCATTTT. This sequence encodes CSARVDTNQPQHF.

The V gene is TRBV18, the J gene TRBJ1-6, with 9 bases fitting TRBD1. This CDR3 spans 15 amino acids. CDR1 KGHSH and CDR2 LQKENI come from the germline V gene. Trimming cost V 3 bases and J 8 bases; bases outside gene matches: 5. The CDR3 coding sequence is TGTGCCAGCTCACCGAGGACAGGGGAGGATTCACCCCTCCACTTT. This translates into CASSPRTGEDSPLHF.

A word on this clonotype: This may come from a read error, since a much larger clone is one base off. V is TRBV5-1 and J is TRBJ1-6, with 7 bases aligning to TRBD1. The CDR3 length is 15 residues. Germline V gene sequence: CDR1 SGHRS, CDR2 YFSETQ. The CDR3 is CASSLGDRTNLPLHF. The CDR3 DNA sequence: TGCGCCAGCAGCCTTGGGGACAGAACGAATTTACCCCTCCACTTT.

As regards this clonotype: The junction departs from germline at one end; a sequencing error may be responsible. CDR3 residues: CSARGGRRGTYNGQFF. CDR3 bases: TGCAGTGCTAGGGGGGGGCGGCGCGGAACATACAATGGGCAGTTCTTC. The chain joins TRBV20-1 to TRBJ2-1; perhaps TRBD2 as D (7 bases). Per germline, CDR1 DFQATT and CDR2 SNEGSKA (reference sequence). There are 16 residues in the CDR3.

In the case of this clonotype: At one of its ends the junction is not consistent with the germline gene, which may arise from a read error. The rearrangement joins TRBV24-1 to TRBJ2-7, with TRBD1 identical over 10 bases. The J call is in doubt because the DNA end fits TRBJ2-5 better. The CDR3 is 15 residues long. The germline V gene has CDR1 KGHDR and CDR2 SFDVKD. CDR3 in amino acids: CVTSDTTGGVKTQYF. CDR3 nucleotide sequence: TGTGTCACCAGTGATACGACAGGGGGCGTTAAGACCCAGTACTTC.